The rows below give T cell receptor beta chains drawn from one sample of a study of cytomegalovirus exposure and HLA in healthy donors. TCRdb's copy holds only in-frame clones and misses some; the assay was immunoSEQ multiplex PCR. The sample lists about 120,000 clones; 88% were seen once. The sequenced sample was PBMCs. All receptors derive from a woman aged 18-29 years in good health and CMV-seropositive. Both conserved end residues are part of each CDR3. D genes are given only for firm matches. The size field is filled for only some rows; it gives once, few, many or a size class.

J | V | D | size | length | CDR3 | DNA
TRBJ1-3 | TRBV15 | . | . | 15 | CATSRDPDSGNTIYF | TGTGCCACCAGCAGAGACCCAGACTCTGGAAACACCATATATTTT
TRBJ1-4 | TRBV5-1 | . | . | 16 | CASSYTGAVTNEKLFF | TGCGCCAGCAGTTATACAGGTGCGGTAACTAATGAAAAACTGTTTTTT
TRBJ2-3 | TRBV7-3 | . | . | 13 | CASSLRRGDTQYF | TGTGCCAGCAGCTTAAGGAGGGGAGATACGCAGTATTTT
TRBJ1-4 | TRBV6-1 | . | . | 15 | CASSGAQQTREKLFF | TGTGCCAGCAGTGGGGCACAGCAGACACGGGAAAAACTGTTTTTT
TRBJ1-4 | TRBV6-1 | TRBD1 | . | 15 | CASSPGTGPNEKLFF | TGTGCCAGCAGCCCGGGGACAGGGCCTAATGAAAAACTGTTTTTT
TRBJ1-2 | TRBV9 | TRBD1 | . | 15 | CASSVGQGATYGYTF | TGTGCCAGCAGCGTAGGACAGGGAGCTACCTATGGCTACACCTTC
TRBJ2-3 | TRBV5-1 | . | . | 15 | CASSFVGTSTDTQYF | TGCGCCAGCAGCTTCGTCGGGACTAGCACAGATACGCAGTATTTT
TRBJ1-1 | TRBV5-4 | . | . | 13 | CASSFQMNTEAFF | TGTGCCAGCAGCTTCCAGATGAACACTGAAGCTTTCTTT
TRBJ2-1 | TRBV19 | . | . | 13 | CASSIAGVNEQFF | TGTGCCAGTAGTATAGCGGGAGTTAATGAGCAGTTCTTC
TRBJ2-3 | TRBV5-5 | . | once | 14 | CASSLSLVGDTQYF | TGTGCCAGCAGCTTGTCTCTAGTTGGAGATACGCAGTATTTT
TRBJ1-5 | TRBV6-1 | TRBD1 | . | 15 | CASSPWTGGVQPQHF | TGTGCCAGCAGTCCGTGGACAGGGGGCGTTCAGCCCCAGCATTTT
TRBJ2-1 | TRBV4-3 | TRBD2 | . | 17 | CASSQDVTSGSRNEQFF | TGCGCCAGCAGCCAAGATGTGACTAGCGGGAGCCGTAATGAGCAGTTCTTC
TRBJ1-1 | TRBV6-1 | . | . | 13 | CASSEDRNTEAFF | TGTGCCAGCAGTGAAGATCGTAACACTGAAGCTTTCTTT
TRBJ2-5 | TRBV5-4 | TRBD2 | . | 16 | CASSLEGTSGKETQYF | TGTGCCAGCAGCTTGGAGGGGACTAGCGGGAAAGAGACCCAGTACTTC
TRBJ1-2 | TRBV6-1 | . | . | 14 | CASREGYGSHGYTF | TGTGCCAGCAGGGAAGGTTACGGGAGTCATGGCTACACCTTC
TRBJ1-3 | TRBV19 | . | once | 13 | CASTQPGRNTIYF | TGTGCCAGTACCCAGCCAGGGAGAAACACCATATATTTT
TRBJ1-5 | TRBV19 | TRBD1 | . | 17 | CASSPGQGKSSNQPQHF | TGTGCCAGTAGTCCGGGACAGGGAAAAAGTAGCAATCAGCCCCAGCATTTT
TRBJ2-1 | TRBV5-4 | TRBD2 | . | 16 | CASSSSFGLASGGEFF | TGTGCCAGCAGCTCATCCTTTGGACTAGCAAGTGGTGGGGAGTTCTTC
TRBJ2-7 | TRBV9 | TRBD2 | . | 16 | CASSDTGTSGRYEQYF | TGTGCCAGCAGCGATACCGGGACTAGCGGGAGATACGAGCAGTACTTC
TRBJ2-3 | TRBV9 | . | . | 16 | CASSVGWTPDTDTQYF | TGTGCCAGCAGCGTAGGTTGGACACCCGACACAGATACGCAGTATTTT
TRBJ1-2 | TRBV19 | . | . | 14 | CASSMGTGNYGYTF | TGTGCCAGTAGTATGGGCACAGGGAACTATGGCTACACCTTC
TRBJ2-5 | TRBV4-1 | TRBD2 | . | 17 | CASSLLPSGGTGETQYF | TGCGCCAGCAGCCTCCTGCCGAGCGGGGGGACGGGCGAGACCCAGTACTTC
TRBJ1-3 | TRBV18 | TRBD1 | . | 17 | CASSQSSPGQTGNTIYF | TGTGCCAGCTCTCAATCTTCTCCGGGACAGACTGGAAACACCATATATTTT
TRBJ1-2 | TRBV4-1 | . | . | 16 | CASSSVVPGLPYGYTF | TGCGCCAGCAGCTCGGTCGTCCCGGGACTACCTTATGGCTACACCTTC
TRBJ1-5 | TRBV7-3 | TRBD1 | . | 17 | CASSPPGQLTRNQPQHF | TGTGCCAGCAGCCCGCCGGGACAGCTAACGAGAAATCAGCCCCAGCATTTT
TRBJ2-7 | TRBV5-4 | . | . | 13 | CASSLIQSYEQYF | TGTGCCAGCAGCTTGATCCAGTCCTACGAGCAGTACTTC
TRBJ1-1 | TRBV14 | . | . | 14 | CASSRLGRGPEAFF | TGTGCCAGCAGCCGACTAGGACGGGGCCCTGAAGCTTTCTTT
TRBJ2-1 | TRBV5-8 | TRBD1 | . | 16 | CASSPGTARKYNEQFF | TGTGCCAGCAGCCCAGGGACAGCAAGAAAGTACAATGAGCAGTTCTTC
TRBJ1-1 | TRBV19 | . | . | 17 | CASSIGQSTFLNTEAFF | TGTGCCAGTAGTATAGGGCAGTCCACCTTCCTTAACACTGAAGCTTTCTTT
TRBJ2-4 | TRBV6-5 | . | . | 12 | CASSKPGDIQYF | TGTGCCAGCAGTAAGCCGGGGGACATTCAGTACTTC
TRBJ2-7 | TRBV7-9 | TRBD1 | once | 15 | CASSLEPRGRGEQYF | TGTGCCAGCAGCCTAGAGCCCAGGGGGCGAGGAGAGCAGTACTTC
TRBJ1-1 | TRBV5-1 | TRBD1 | . | 14 | CASSWTGPNTEAFF | TGCGCCAGTTCATGGACAGGGCCGAACACTGAAGCTTTCTTT
TRBJ1-1 | TRBV5-8 | TRBD1 | . | 15 | CASSHTGQGAAEAFF | TGTGCCAGCAGCCATACAGGCCAGGGGGCTGCTGAAGCTTTCTTT
TRBJ2-1 | TRBV11-3 | TRBD2 | . | 15 | CASSLGLAAGGEQFF | TGTGCCAGCAGCCTAGGGCTAGCGGCGGGTGGGGAGCAGTTCTTC
TRBJ2-3 | TRBV10-3 | TRBD2 | . | 16 | CAISDRGGPLTDTQYF | TGTGCCATCAGTGACCGCGGGGGGCCCCTTACAGATACGCAGTATTTT
TRBJ1-2 | TRBV19 | TRBD1 | . | 13 | CASIRTGSYGYTF | TGTGCCAGTATACGGACAGGGAGCTATGGCTACACCTTC
TRBJ1-4 | TRBV9 | . | . | 15 | CASSVDWGRNEKLFF | TGTGCCAGCAGCGTAGACTGGGGCAGAAATGAAAAACTGTTTTTT
TRBJ1-4 | TRBV10-3 | TRBD1 | . | 14 | CAISAQGPSEKLFF | TGTGCCATCAGCGCACAGGGGCCATCCGAAAAACTGTTTTTT
TRBJ2-7 | TRBV10-3 | . | . | 14 | CAISDPASRYEQYF | TGTGCCATCAGTGATCCCGCTAGCAGGTACGAGCAGTACTTC
TRBJ1-2 | TRBV6-6 | TRBD1 | . | 14 | CASSRDSSNYGYTF | TGTGCCAGCAGCAGGGACAGTTCTAACTATGGCTACACCTTC
TRBJ1-4 | TRBV5-4 | . | . | 14 | CASSVHPAGEKLFF | TGTGCCAGCAGCGTACATCCGGCGGGGGAAAAACTGTTTTTT
TRBJ1-1 | TRBV2 | . | once | 13 | CASSAGLNTEAFF | TGTGCCAGCTCGGCAGGGCTGAACACTGAAGCTTTCTTT
TRBJ1-6 | TRBV4-2 | . | . | 17 | CASSQDGQISYNSPLHF | TGTGCCAGCAGCCAAGATGGGCAGATCTCCTATAATTCACCCCTCCACTTT
TRBJ1-2 | TRBV5-4 | . | . | 16 | CASSFLQGTGDYGYTF | TGTGCCAGCAGCTTTCTGCAGGGTACTGGGGACTATGGCTACACCTTC
TRBJ2-4 | TRBV29-1 | . | . | 13 | CSVSGSAKNIQYF | TGCAGCGTATCGGGATCAGCCAAAAACATTCAGTACTTC
TRBJ2-4 | TRBV29-1 | . | . | 13 | CSVERTAGNIQYF | TGCAGCGTTGAGAGGACAGCCGGAAACATTCAGTACTTC
TRBJ2-7 | TRBV4-1 | . | . | 15 | CASSQAGRGSGEQYF | TGCGCCAGCAGCCAAGCTGGCAGGGGATCAGGCGAGCAGTACTTC